Listed below are T cell receptor beta chains from one sample, sequenced in a study of blood T cell repertoires in COVID-19. Sequencing was performed with immunoSEQ multiplex PCR; in TCRdb, only in-frame clones are kept and a portion is missing. The repertoire holds more than 250,000 clones, approximately 86% seen once, with approximately 2% in the top ten. Sequenced material: peripheral blood. These receptors all come from a woman in her 30s who had recovered from COVID-19. Both conserved end residues are part of each CDR3. D genes are given only for firm matches. The listing skips clone size in some rows; elsewhere it reads once, few, many or a size class.

D gene: TRBD2
CDR3 length: 13
V gene: TRBV24-1
clone size: -
J gene: TRBJ2-1
CDR3 DNA: TGTGCCACCAGCCTACTAGCGTTCGATGAGCAGTTCTTC
CDR3 protein: CATSLLAFDEQFF

D gene: -
CDR3 length: 14
V gene: TRBV4-2
clone size: -
J gene: TRBJ1-2
CDR3 DNA: TGTGCCAGCTCCTCGACCGGAGCTAACTATGGCTACACCTTC
CDR3 protein: CASSSTGANYGYTF

D gene: TRBD2
CDR3 length: 15
V gene: TRBV4-1
clone size: -
J gene: TRBJ2-1
CDR3 DNA: TGCGCCAGCAGAAAGGCGGGAGGCCGGTACAATGAGCAGTTCTTC
CDR3 protein: CASRKAGGRYNEQFF

D gene: TRBD1
CDR3 length: 14
V gene: TRBV7-9
clone size: -
J gene: TRBJ2-5
CDR3 DNA: TGTGCCAGCAGCTTAGGGACAGGGAGAGAGACCCAGTACTTC
CDR3 protein: CASSLGTGRETQYF

D gene: -
CDR3 length: 15
V gene: TRBV30
clone size: -
J gene: TRBJ1-4
CDR3 DNA: TGTGCCTGGAGTTGGGGGCAGGGCGCCAATGAAAAACTGTTTTTT
CDR3 protein: CAWSWGQGANEKLFF

D gene: TRBD2
CDR3 length: 16
V gene: TRBV5-1
clone size: -
J gene: TRBJ2-3
CDR3 DNA: TGCGCCAGCAGCTTGATTAGCGGGGGGGTCACAGATACGCAGTATTTT
CDR3 protein: CASSLISGGVTDTQYF

D gene: TRBD1
CDR3 length: 15
V gene: TRBV10-3
clone size: -
J gene: TRBJ1-4
CDR3 DNA: TGTGCCATCAGTGAGTACGGACAGGGCGGCGAAAAACTGTTTTTT
CDR3 protein: CAISEYGQGGEKLFF

D gene: -
CDR3 length: 13
V gene: TRBV6-5
clone size: -
J gene: TRBJ1-1
CDR3 DNA: TGTGCCAGCTTGCGAGGGGAGGGTACTGAAGCTTTCTTT
CDR3 protein: CASLRGEGTEAFF

D gene: -
CDR3 length: 14
V gene: TRBV28
clone size: -
J gene: TRBJ1-2
CDR3 DNA: TGTGCCAGCAGTTTTGGCGGATCTGTCTATGGCTACACCTTC
CDR3 protein: CASSFGGSVYGYTF

D gene: -
CDR3 length: 13
V gene: TRBV11-1
clone size: -
J gene: TRBJ2-7
CDR3 DNA: TGTGCCAGCAGCTTATCGACAGGCTACGAGCAGTACTTC
CDR3 protein: CASSLSTGYEQYF

D gene: TRBD1
CDR3 length: 17
V gene: TRBV2
clone size: -
J gene: TRBJ2-5
CDR3 DNA: TGTGCCAGCAGTGAAGAGGAAGGGACAGGGGGCCAAGAGACCCAGTACTTC
CDR3 protein: CASSEEEGTGGQETQYF

D gene: -
CDR3 length: 15
V gene: TRBV4-1
clone size: -
J gene: TRBJ1-4
CDR3 DNA: TGCGCCAGCAGCCAATTGCGGGGCTTCAATGAAAAACTGTTTTTT
CDR3 protein: CASSQLRGFNEKLFF

D gene: TRBD1
CDR3 length: 15
V gene: TRBV7-9
clone size: -
J gene: TRBJ2-3
CDR3 DNA: TGTGCCAGCAGCTTATTTGGGACAGGGTCAGATACGCAGTATTTT
CDR3 protein: CASSLFGTGSDTQYF

D gene: TRBD1
CDR3 length: 15
V gene: TRBV5-1
clone size: -
J gene: TRBJ1-4
CDR3 DNA: TGCGCCAGCAGCGTACAGGGGGCCCTTGGTGAAAAACTGTTTTTT
CDR3 protein: CASSVQGALGEKLFF

D gene: -
CDR3 length: 13
V gene: TRBV6-5
clone size: once
J gene: TRBJ1-6
CDR3 DNA: TGTGCCAGCAGTCGAAGGGGGATATCACCCCTCCACTTT
CDR3 protein: CASSRRGISPLHF

D gene: TRBD1
CDR3 length: 16
V gene: TRBV29-1
clone size: -
J gene: TRBJ2-2
CDR3 DNA: TGCAGCGCCCTACTAACCGGGACAGGGAGCACCGGGGAGCTGTTTTTT
CDR3 protein: CSALLTGTGSTGELFF

D gene: -
CDR3 length: 13
V gene: TRBV5-1
clone size: -
J gene: TRBJ2-2
CDR3 DNA: TGCGCCAGCAGGGACAGGAACACCGGGGAGCTGTTTTTT
CDR3 protein: CASRDRNTGELFF

D gene: TRBD1
CDR3 length: 14
V gene: TRBV6-5
clone size: -
J gene: TRBJ2-7
CDR3 DNA: TGTGCCAGCAGTTACTCGGACAGGGGGCACGAGCAGTACTTC
CDR3 protein: CASSYSDRGHEQYF

D gene: -
CDR3 length: 13
V gene: TRBV30
clone size: few
J gene: TRBJ1-5
CDR3 DNA: TGTGCCTGGAGTGTACGGGGGGCCCAGCCCCAGCATTTT
CDR3 protein: CAWSVRGAQPQHF

D gene: -
CDR3 length: 16
V gene: TRBV6-2/TRBV6-3
clone size: -
J gene: TRBJ1-5
CDR3 DNA: TGTGCCAGCAGTCAACCCCTCGGGGGGCAGGGTCAGCCCCAGCATTTT
CDR3 protein: CASSQPLGGQGQPQHF

D gene: TRBD2
CDR3 length: 15
V gene: TRBV4-3
clone size: -
J gene: TRBJ2-7
CDR3 DNA: TGCGCCAGCAGCCAAACAACTAGCGTCGGTTACGAGCAGTACTTC
CDR3 protein: CASSQTTSVGYEQYF

D gene: -
CDR3 length: 13
V gene: TRBV7-9
clone size: -
J gene: TRBJ2-5
CDR3 DNA: TGTGCCAGCAGCGAGCGGGTTCAAGAGACCCAGTACTTC
CDR3 protein: CASSERVQETQYF

D gene: -
CDR3 length: 15
V gene: TRBV6-6
clone size: -
J gene: TRBJ1-3
CDR3 DNA: TGTGCCAGCATCCCGGCGGGGGGTTCTGGAAACACCATATATTTT
CDR3 protein: CASIPAGGSGNTIYF

D gene: -
CDR3 length: 16
V gene: TRBV12-1
clone size: -
J gene: TRBJ2-3
CDR3 DNA: TGTGCCAGCAGCTTTGCGGAGGGCGGGAGCCCAGATACGCAGTATTTT
CDR3 protein: CASSFAEGGSPDTQYF

D gene: -
CDR3 length: 14
V gene: TRBV6-4
clone size: -
J gene: TRBJ1-6
CDR3 DNA: TGTGCCAGCAGTGACCAGCAGGGTAGTTCACCCCTCCACTTT
CDR3 protein: CASSDQQGSSPLHF

D gene: TRBD1
CDR3 length: 17
V gene: TRBV28
clone size: -
J gene: TRBJ2-7
CDR3 DNA: TGTGCCAGCAGTCCCACTCGTACAGGGGAAAGGTCCTACGAGCAGTACTTC
CDR3 protein: CASSPTRTGERSYEQYF

D gene: -
CDR3 length: 13
V gene: TRBV27
clone size: once
J gene: TRBJ1-3
CDR3 DNA: TGTGCCAGCAGTTTATCCGGGGGAAACACCATATATTTT
CDR3 protein: CASSLSGGNTIYF

D gene: -
CDR3 length: 13
V gene: TRBV14
clone size: few
J gene: TRBJ1-6
CDR3 DNA: TGTGCCAGCAGTGACACAGGTGTTTCACCCCTCCACTTT
CDR3 protein: CASSDTGVSPLHF

D gene: TRBD1
CDR3 length: 14
V gene: TRBV3-1/TRBV3-2
clone size: -
J gene: TRBJ1-3
CDR3 DNA: TGTGCCAGCAGCCAGACAGGGATAGGAAACACCATATATTTT
CDR3 protein: CASSQTGIGNTIYF

D gene: -
CDR3 length: 12
V gene: TRBV6-5
clone size: -
J gene: TRBJ2-1
CDR3 DNA: TGTGCCAGCAGCCCCCTTGTCGATGAGCAGTTCTTC
CDR3 protein: CASSPLVDEQFF

D gene: -
CDR3 length: 13
V gene: TRBV4-1
clone size: -
J gene: TRBJ2-5
CDR3 DNA: TGCGCCAGCAGCCAACTTACAGTCGAGACCCAGTACTTC
CDR3 protein: CASSQLTVETQYF

D gene: TRBD1
CDR3 length: 17
V gene: TRBV9
clone size: -
J gene: TRBJ1-4
CDR3 DNA: TGTGCCAGCAGCGCTGACCCCGGGACAGCAACTAATGAAAAACTGTTTTTT
CDR3 protein: CASSADPGTATNEKLFF

D gene: TRBD1
CDR3 length: 13
V gene: TRBV19
clone size: -
J gene: TRBJ1-1
CDR3 DNA: TGTGCCAGGGCGGACAGGGTGAACACTGAAGCTTTCTTT
CDR3 protein: CARADRVNTEAFF

D gene: TRBD1
CDR3 length: 15
V gene: TRBV18
clone size: -
J gene: TRBJ2-7
CDR3 DNA: TGTGCCAGCTCACCAACGACAGGGACCTCCTACGAGCAGTACTTC
CDR3 protein: CASSPTTGTSYEQYF

D gene: -
CDR3 length: 14
V gene: TRBV23-1
clone size: -
J gene: TRBJ2-3
CDR3 DNA: TGCGCCAGCATCTATAGCGTGAGCACAGATACGCAGTATTTT
CDR3 protein: CASIYSVSTDTQYF

D gene: TRBD1
CDR3 length: 15
V gene: TRBV3-1/TRBV3-2
clone size: -
J gene: TRBJ1-2
CDR3 DNA: TGTGCCAGCAGCCACCCGACAGGGGACGGCTATGGCTACACCTTC
CDR3 protein: CASSHPTGDGYGYTF

D gene: TRBD2
CDR3 length: 17
V gene: TRBV2
clone size: few
J gene: TRBJ2-1
CDR3 DNA: TGTGCCAGCAGAGCCCCGGGACTAGCGAGAAACTTCAATGAGCAGTTCTTC
CDR3 protein: CASRAPGLARNFNEQFF

D gene: TRBD1
CDR3 length: 15
V gene: TRBV7-8
clone size: -
J gene: TRBJ2-3
CDR3 DNA: TGTGCCAGCAGCCCCGACAGGGGGGGCGCAGATACGCAGTATTTT
CDR3 protein: CASSPDRGGADTQYF

D gene: -
CDR3 length: 15
V gene: TRBV3-1/TRBV3-2
clone size: -
J gene: TRBJ2-7
CDR3 DNA: TGTGCCAGCAGCCAAGAGTCTACAGGGAACTACGAGCAGTACTTC
CDR3 protein: CASSQESTGNYEQYF

D gene: TRBD2
CDR3 length: 14
V gene: TRBV4-3
clone size: -
J gene: TRBJ2-7
CDR3 DNA: TGCGCCAGCAGCCAAGATCCGGGGGGCTACGAGCAGTACTTC
CDR3 protein: CASSQDPGGYEQYF